This T cell receptor beta chain was sequenced during a study of cytomegalovirus exposure and HLA in healthy donors. The study's findings and limits: V- and J-gene trimming in TCR beta was tied to a missense DCLRE1C variant by an analysis performed later. A later analysis showed that HLA-associated TCR beta chains had undergone more clonal expansion than equally common others.

In the case of this clone: Its antigen is still unknown.

The CDR3 runs to 14 residues. V was clipped by 2 bases and J by 4 bases, with 10 bases between them. In germline, CDR1 is MNHEY, CDR2 SMNVEV (reference sequence). A multiplex PCR was run with 60 Vbeta primers and 13 Jbeta primers. Per the study methods: A later analysis tallied 87 million or so unique TCR beta chains, 10 million to 12 million of them shared. Libraries were prepared by immunoSEQ multiplex PCR; TCRdb keeps only in-frame clonotypes and omits some of them. V, J and clone size are taken as reported in that table, and D and trimming were inferred from the DNA itself. The sample table includes around 100,000 clones.

This sequence joins TRBV27 and TRBJ2-3, with unresolved D. Material for sequencing was PBMCs. The sequence came from a woman between 25 and 40 years old in good health and CMV-seronegative. The CDR3 DNA follows: TGTGCCAGCAGTTTAATGAGCCCCCCAGATACGCAGTATTTT. This sequence encodes CASSLMSPPDTQYF.